Listed below are T cell receptor beta chains from one sample, sequenced in a study of blood T cell repertoires in COVID-19. The method was immunoSEQ multiplex PCR; TCRdb's version includes in-frame clones alone and lacks a portion of them. The repertoire holds about 40,000 clones, just under 85% seen once, with 2% to 3% in the top ten. Sequenced: peripheral blood. Every receptor here comes from a woman aged 60-75 years with acute or convalescent COVID-19. The CDR3 runs from the conserved cysteine through the conserved F or W. The order of the fields is D gene, clone size, CDR3 length, V gene, J gene, CDR3 protein. D genes are given only for firm matches. Some rows have no size entry. The others give once, few or many, or a class for an expanded clone.

.	few	13	TRBV30	TRBJ1-5	CAWSRKGNQPQHF
TRBD2	.	14	TRBV7-3	TRBJ2-7	CASARDSGSLEQYF
.	once	14	TRBV3-1/TRBV3-2	TRBJ1-6	CASRRSGPNSPLHF
.	.	13	TRBV11-2	TRBJ2-7	CASSTSFSHEQYF
TRBD2	.	17	TRBV19	TRBJ2-5	CASSTQTGTSGKETQYF
.	.	13	TRBV7-3	TRBJ1-1	CASSVDMNTEAFF
.	few	14	TRBV19	TRBJ2-7	CASSMYSGSYEQYF
.	.	13	TRBV6-5	TRBJ1-5	CASSYSRDQPQHF
TRBD1	.	15	TRBV30	TRBJ2-6	CAFQTGGFGANVLTF
.	.	17	TRBV28	TRBJ2-6	CASSVQGYLSGANVLTF
.	.	13	TRBV3-1/TRBV3-2	TRBJ2-1	CASSISGGVEQFF